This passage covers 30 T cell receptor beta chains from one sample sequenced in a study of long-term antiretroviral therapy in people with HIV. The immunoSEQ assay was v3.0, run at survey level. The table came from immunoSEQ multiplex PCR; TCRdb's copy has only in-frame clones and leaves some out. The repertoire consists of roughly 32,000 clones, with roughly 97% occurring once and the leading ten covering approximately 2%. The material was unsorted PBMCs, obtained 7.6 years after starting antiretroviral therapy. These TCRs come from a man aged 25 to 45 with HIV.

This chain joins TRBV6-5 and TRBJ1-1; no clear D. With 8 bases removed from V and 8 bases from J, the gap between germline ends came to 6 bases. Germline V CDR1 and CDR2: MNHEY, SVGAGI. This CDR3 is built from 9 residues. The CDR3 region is CASGREAFF. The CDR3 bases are TGTGCCAGCGGGCGGGAAGCTTTCTTT.

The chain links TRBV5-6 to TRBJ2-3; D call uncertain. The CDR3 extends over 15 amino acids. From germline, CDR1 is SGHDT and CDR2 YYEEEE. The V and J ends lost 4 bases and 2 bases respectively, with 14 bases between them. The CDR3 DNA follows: TGTGCCAGCAGCCTCAGCGACCAGTTCACAGATACGCAGTATTTT. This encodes CASSLSDQFTDTQYF.

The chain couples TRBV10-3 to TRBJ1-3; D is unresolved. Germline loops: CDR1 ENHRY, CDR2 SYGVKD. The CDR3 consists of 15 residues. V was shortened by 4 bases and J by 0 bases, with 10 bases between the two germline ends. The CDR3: CAISAVFFSGNTIYF. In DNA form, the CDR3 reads TGTGCCATCAGTGCGGTATTCTTCTCTGGAAACACCATATATTTT.

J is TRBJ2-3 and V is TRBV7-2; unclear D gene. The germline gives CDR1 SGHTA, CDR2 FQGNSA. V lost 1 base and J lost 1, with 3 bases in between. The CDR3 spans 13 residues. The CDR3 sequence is CASSLVGTDTQYF. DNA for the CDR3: TGTGCCAGCAGCTTAGTCGGCACAGATACGCAGTATTTT.

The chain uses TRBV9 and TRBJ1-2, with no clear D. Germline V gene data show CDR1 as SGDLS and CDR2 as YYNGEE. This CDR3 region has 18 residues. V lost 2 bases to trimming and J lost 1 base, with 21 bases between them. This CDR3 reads CASSVDMPFDTVNYGYTF. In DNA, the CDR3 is TGTGCCAGCAGCGTCGACATGCCCTTTGACACAGTTAACTATGGCTACACCTTC.

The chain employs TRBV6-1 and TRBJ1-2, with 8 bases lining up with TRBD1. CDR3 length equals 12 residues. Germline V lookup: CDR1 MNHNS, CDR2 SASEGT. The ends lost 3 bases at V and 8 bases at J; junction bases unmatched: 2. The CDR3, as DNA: TGTGCCAGCAGTGAGGACAGGGCGGGCTACACCTTC. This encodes CASSEDRAGYTF.

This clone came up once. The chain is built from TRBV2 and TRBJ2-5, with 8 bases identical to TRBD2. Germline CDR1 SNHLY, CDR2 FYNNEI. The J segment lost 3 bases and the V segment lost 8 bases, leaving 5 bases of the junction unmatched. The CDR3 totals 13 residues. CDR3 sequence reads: CASLTGGEETQYF. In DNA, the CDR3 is TGTGCCAGCCTTACGGGGGGGGAAGAGACCCAGTACTTC. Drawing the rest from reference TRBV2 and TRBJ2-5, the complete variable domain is EPEVTQTPSHQVTQMGQEVILRCVPISNHLYFYWYRQILGQKVEFLVSFYNNEISEKSEIFDDQFSVERPDGSNFTLKIRSTKLEDSAMYFCASLTGGEETQYFGPGTRLLVL.

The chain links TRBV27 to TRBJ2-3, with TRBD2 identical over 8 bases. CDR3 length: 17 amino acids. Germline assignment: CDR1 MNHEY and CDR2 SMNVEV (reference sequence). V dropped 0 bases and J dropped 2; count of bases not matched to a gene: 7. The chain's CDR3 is CASSLSRVAGFTDTQYF. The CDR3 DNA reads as TGTGCCAGCAGTTTATCGAGAGTAGCGGGGTTCACAGATACGCAGTATTTT.

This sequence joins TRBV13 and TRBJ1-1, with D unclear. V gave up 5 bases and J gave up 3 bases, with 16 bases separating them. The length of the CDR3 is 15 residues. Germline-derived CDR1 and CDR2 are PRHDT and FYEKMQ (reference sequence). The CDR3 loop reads CASSRLGPRDTEAFF. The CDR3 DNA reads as TGTGCCAGCAGCCGTCTAGGACCGAGGGACACTGAAGCTTTCTTT.

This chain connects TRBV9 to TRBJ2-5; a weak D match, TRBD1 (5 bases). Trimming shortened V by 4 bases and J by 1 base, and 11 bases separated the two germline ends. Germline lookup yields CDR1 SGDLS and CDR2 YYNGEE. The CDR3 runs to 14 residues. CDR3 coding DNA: TGTGCCAGCAGCCCAGAAGGGGCCCAAGAGACCCAGTACTTC. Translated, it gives CASSPEGAQETQYF.

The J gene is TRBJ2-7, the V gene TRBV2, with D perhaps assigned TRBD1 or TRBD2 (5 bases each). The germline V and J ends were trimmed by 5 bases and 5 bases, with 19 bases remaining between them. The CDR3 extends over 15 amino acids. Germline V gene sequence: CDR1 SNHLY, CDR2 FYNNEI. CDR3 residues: CASSTLTGEGNEQYF. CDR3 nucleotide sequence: TGTGCCAGCAGTACACTCACAGGAGAGGGGAACGAGCAGTACTTC. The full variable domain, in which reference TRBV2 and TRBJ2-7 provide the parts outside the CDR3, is EPEVTQTPSHQVTQMGQEVILRCVPISNHLYFYWYRQILGQKVEFLVSFYNNEISEKSEIFDDQFSVERPDGSNFTLKIRSTKLEDSAMYFCASSTLTGEGNEQYFGPGTRLTVT.

CDR3 in amino acids: CASVKAGSPLHF. The DNA of the CDR3 is TGTGCCAGCGTTAAGGCGGGCTCACCCCTCCACTTT. The chain employs TRBV2 and TRBJ1-6; D gene ambiguous. V was trimmed by 8 bases and J by 10 bases, leaving 12 bases between them. Germline-derived CDR1 and CDR2 are SNHLY and FYNNEI. The CDR3 runs 12 residues.

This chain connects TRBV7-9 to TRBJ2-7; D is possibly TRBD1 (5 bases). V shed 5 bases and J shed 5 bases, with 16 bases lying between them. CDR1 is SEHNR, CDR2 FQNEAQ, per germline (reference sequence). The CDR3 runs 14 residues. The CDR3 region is CASSPRQSLDEQYF. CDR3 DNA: TGTGCCAGCAGCCCTCGACAGTCTCTCGACGAGCAGTACTTC.

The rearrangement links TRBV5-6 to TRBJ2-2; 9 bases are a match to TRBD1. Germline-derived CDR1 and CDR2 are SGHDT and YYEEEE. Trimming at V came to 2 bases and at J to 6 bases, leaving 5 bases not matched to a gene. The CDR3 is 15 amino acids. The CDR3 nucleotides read TGTGCCAGCAGCTTCTCCGGGACAGGGTCCGGGGAGCTGTTTTTT. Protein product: CASSFSGTGSGELFF.

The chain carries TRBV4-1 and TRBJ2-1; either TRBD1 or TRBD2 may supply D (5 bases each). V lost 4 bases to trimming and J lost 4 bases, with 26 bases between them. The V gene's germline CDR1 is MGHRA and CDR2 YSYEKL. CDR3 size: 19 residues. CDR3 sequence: CASSPAGAAAGWGYNEQFF. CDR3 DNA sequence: TGCGCCAGCAGCCCCGCCGGGGCAGCGGCCGGGTGGGGGTACAATGAGCAGTTCTTC.

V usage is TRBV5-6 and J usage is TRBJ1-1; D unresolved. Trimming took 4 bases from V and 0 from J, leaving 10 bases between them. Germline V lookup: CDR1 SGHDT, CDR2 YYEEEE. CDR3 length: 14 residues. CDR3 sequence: CASSLKEMNTEAFF. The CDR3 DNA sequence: TGTGCCAGCAGCCTAAAGGAGATGAACACTGAAGCTTTCTTT.

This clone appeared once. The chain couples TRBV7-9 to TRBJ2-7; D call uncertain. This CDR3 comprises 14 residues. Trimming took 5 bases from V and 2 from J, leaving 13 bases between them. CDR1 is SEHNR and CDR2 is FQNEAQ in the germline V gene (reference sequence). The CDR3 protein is CASSPSFLTYEQYF. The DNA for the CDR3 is TGTGCCAGCAGCCCCTCATTCCTAACCTACGAGCAGTACTTC.

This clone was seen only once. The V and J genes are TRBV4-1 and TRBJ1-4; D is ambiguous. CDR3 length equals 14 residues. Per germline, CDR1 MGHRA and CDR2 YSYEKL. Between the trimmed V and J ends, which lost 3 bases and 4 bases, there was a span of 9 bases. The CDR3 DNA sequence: TGCGCCAGCAGCCAGGGTCGTTTTAATGAAAAACTGTTTTTT. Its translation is CASSQGRFNEKLFF.

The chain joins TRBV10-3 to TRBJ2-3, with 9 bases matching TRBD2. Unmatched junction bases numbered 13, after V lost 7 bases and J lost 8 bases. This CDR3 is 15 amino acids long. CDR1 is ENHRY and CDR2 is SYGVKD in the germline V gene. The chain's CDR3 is CAITPGLRGGVTQYF. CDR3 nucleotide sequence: TGTGCCATCACCCCCGGATTGCGGGGGGGGGTTACGCAGTATTTT.

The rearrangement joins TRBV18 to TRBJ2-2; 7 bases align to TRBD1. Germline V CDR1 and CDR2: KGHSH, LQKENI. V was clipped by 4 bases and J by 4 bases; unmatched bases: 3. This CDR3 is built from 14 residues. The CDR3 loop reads CASSQGASTGELFF. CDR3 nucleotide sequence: TGTGCCAGCTCACAGGGGGCGAGCACCGGGGAGCTGTTTTTT.

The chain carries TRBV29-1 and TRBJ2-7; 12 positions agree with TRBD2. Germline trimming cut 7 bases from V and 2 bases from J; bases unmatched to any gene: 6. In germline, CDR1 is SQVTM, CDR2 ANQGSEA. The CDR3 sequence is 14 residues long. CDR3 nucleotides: TGCAGCGCCCTGACTAGCGGGAGCCCCTACGAGCAGTACTTC. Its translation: CSALTSGSPYEQYF.

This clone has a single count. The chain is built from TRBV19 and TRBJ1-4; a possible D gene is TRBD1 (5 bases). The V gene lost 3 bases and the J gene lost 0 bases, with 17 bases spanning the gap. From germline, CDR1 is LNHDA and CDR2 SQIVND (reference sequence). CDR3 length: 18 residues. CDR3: CASSMVFVGTATNEKLFF. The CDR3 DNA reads TGTGCCAGTAGTATGGTTTTTGTGGGGACTGCAACTAATGAAAAACTGTTTTTT.

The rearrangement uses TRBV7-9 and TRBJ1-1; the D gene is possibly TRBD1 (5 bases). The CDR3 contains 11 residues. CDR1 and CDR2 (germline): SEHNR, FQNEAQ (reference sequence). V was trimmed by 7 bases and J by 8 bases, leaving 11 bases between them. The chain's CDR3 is CASKTGPEAFF. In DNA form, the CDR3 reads TGTGCCAGCAAAACAGGCCCCGAAGCTTTCTTT.

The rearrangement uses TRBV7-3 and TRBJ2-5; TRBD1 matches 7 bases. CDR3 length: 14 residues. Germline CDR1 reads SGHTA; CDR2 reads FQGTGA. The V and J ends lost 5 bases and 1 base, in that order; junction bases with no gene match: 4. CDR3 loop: CASSPGGPQETQYF. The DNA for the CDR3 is TGTGCCAGCAGCCCAGGGGGACCCCAAGAGACCCAGTACTTC.

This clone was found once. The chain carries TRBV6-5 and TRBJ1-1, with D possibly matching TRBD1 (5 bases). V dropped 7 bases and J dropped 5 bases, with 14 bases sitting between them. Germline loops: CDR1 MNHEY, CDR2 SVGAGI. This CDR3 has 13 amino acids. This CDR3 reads CASKGTPGTEAFF. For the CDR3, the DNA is TGTGCCAGCAAAGGGACCCCAGGAACTGAAGCTTTCTTT.

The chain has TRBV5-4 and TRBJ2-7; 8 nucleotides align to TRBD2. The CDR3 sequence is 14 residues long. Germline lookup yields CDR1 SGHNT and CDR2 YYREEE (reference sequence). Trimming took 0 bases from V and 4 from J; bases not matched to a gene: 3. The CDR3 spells CASSLAGRAYEQYF. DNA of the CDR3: TGTGCCAGCAGCTTGGCCGGGAGGGCATACGAGCAGTACTTC.

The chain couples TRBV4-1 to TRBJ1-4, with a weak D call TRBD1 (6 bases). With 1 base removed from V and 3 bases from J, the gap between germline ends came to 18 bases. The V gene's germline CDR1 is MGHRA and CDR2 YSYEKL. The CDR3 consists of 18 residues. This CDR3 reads CASSQVGGFGGPNEKLFF. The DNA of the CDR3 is TGCGCCAGCAGCCAAGTTGGGGGTTTTGGGGGGCCTAATGAAAAACTGTTTTTT.

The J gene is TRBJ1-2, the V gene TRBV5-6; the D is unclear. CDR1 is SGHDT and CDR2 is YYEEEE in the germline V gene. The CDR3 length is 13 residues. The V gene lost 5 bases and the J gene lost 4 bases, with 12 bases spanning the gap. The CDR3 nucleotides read TGTGCCAGCAGGTCTGACGGTACCTATGGCTACACCTTC. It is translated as CASRSDGTYGYTF.

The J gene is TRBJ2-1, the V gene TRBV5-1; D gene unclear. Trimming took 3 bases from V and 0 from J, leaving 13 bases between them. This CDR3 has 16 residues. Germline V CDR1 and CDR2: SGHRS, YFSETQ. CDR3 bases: TGCGCCAGCAGCTATGGCGCGTCGAGCTCCTACAATGAGCAGTTCTTC. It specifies CASSYGASSSYNEQFF.

DNA of the CDR3: TGCGCCAGCAGCCAAGATTCAGGAGGCTCGGGGATCCTTCGCTATGGCTACACCTTC. This sequence encodes CASSQDSGGSGILRYGYTF. The J gene is TRBJ1-2, the V gene TRBV4-3; D is unresolved. Trimming pared 0 bases from V and 4 bases from J, leaving 24 bases between. CDR1 is LGHNA and CDR2 is YSLEER in the germline V gene. This CDR3 spans 19 amino acids.